Shown below are 24 T cell receptor beta chains from a single sample sequenced in a study of cytomegalovirus exposure and HLA in healthy donors. The data were produced by immunoSEQ multiplex PCR, yet TCRdb's version contains in-frame clones alone and is incomplete. This sample has 330,000 or so clones, with 70% to 90% found just once. Material: PBMCs. The receptors originated from a woman younger than 30 in good health and CMV-seronegative.

The gene calls are TRBV6-1 and TRBJ1-1; 7 positions match TRBD1. V dropped 3 bases and J dropped 4; count of bases not matched to a gene: 8. Germline values: CDR1 MNHNS, CDR2 SASEGT. This CDR3 has 15 residues. CDR3 region: CASSDRQGGPTEAFF. CDR3 DNA: TGTGCCAGCAGTGATAGACAGGGTGGGCCCACTGAAGCTTTCTTT.

The chain recombines TRBV21-1 with TRBJ2-1; the table's TRBD2 call for D was not verified on the DNA. TRBV21-1 is labeled a pseudogene. The CDR3 has 15 residues. CDR3 sequence: CASSDLAGGVNEQFF. The CDR3 DNA is TGTGCCAGCAGCGACCTAGCGGGAGGTGTGAATGAGCAGTTCTTC.

The chain combines TRBV11-2 with TRBJ2-7, with D possibly being TRBD1 (5 bases). Looked up from germline, CDR1 is SGHAT and CDR2 is FQNNGV. The CDR3 spans 16 residues. V was pared by 4 bases and J by 3 bases, with 19 bases between. As DNA, the CDR3 is TGTGCCAGCAGCTCAATAAGACAGCCTCATCTCTACGAGCAGTACTTC. Translation gives CASSSIRQPHLYEQYF.

The gene calls are TRBV27 and TRBJ2-7; D possibly corresponds to TRBD2 (5 bases). Germline loops: CDR1 MNHEY, CDR2 SMNVEV (reference sequence). The CDR3 sequence is 17 residues long. V lost 2 bases and J lost 4, with 21 bases in between. Here the CDR3 DNA reads TGTGCCAGCAGTTTAGCCCCTGGGCTTGGGAGTTCTTACGAGCAGTACTTC. Amino acid sequence: CASSLAPGLGSSYEQYF.

This sequence joins TRBV4-3 and TRBJ2-2; 12 bases line up with TRBD2. The CDR3 runs to 16 residues. Germline V gene lookup returns CDR1 LGHNA and CDR2 YSLEER. Germline trimming cut 3 bases from V and 6 bases from J; bases unmatched to any gene: 5. CDR3 region: CASSQRLAGDAGELFF. The CDR3 nucleotides read TGCGCCAGCAGCCAGCGACTAGCGGGGGACGCCGGGGAGCTGTTTTTT.

The CDR3 DNA sequence: TGTGCCAGCGGCGGGAGAAGGGACATTCAGTACTTC. This translates into CASGGRRDIQYF. The V gene is TRBV6-5, the J gene TRBJ2-4, with TRBD2 matching over 7 bases. CDR1 is MNHEY, CDR2 SVGAGI, per germline. The V gene end was trimmed by 8 bases and the J gene end by 8 bases; junction bases not matched to a gene: 6. CDR3 length equals 12 residues.

The chain combines TRBV6-4 with TRBJ2-1, with 7 positions matching TRBD2. The CDR3 is made up of 18 amino acids. CDR1 is MRHNA and CDR2 is SNTAGT in the germline V gene. The J segment lost 4 bases and the V segment lost 0 bases, leaving 12 bases of the junction unmatched. The CDR3 bases are TGTGCCAGCAGTGACTCCTATATAGGCGGGAGTTCTTACAATGAGCAGTTCTTC. Translation: CASSDSYIGGSSYNEQFF.

The chain uses TRBV5-6 and TRBJ1-2; D unclear. V dropped 0 bases and J dropped 7 bases, with 13 bases sitting between them. The CDR3 extends over 14 amino acids. Per the germline V gene, CDR1 is SGHDT and CDR2 is YYEEEE. CDR3 protein: CASSLVAGSVGYTF. In DNA, the CDR3 is TGTGCCAGCAGCTTGGTGGCGGGGTCGGTTGGCTACACCTTC.

The chain employs TRBV28 and TRBJ2-7; possibly TRBD2 for D (5 bases). The germline gives CDR1 MDHEN, CDR2 SYDVKM. Deletions cut 1 base from V and 1 base from J, with 11 bases between. The CDR3 has 15 amino acids. CDR3 in amino acids: CASSLSRGWSYEQYF. Here the CDR3 DNA reads TGTGCCAGCAGTTTATCTCGCGGGTGGTCCTACGAGCAGTACTTC.

Only one count was recorded for this clone. V gene TRBV27 combines with J gene TRBJ2-7; 7 bases line up with TRBD2. The CDR3 is 15 amino acids. The trim removed 6 bases at V and 0 bases at J, leaving 8 bases unmatched. Germline CDR1 and CDR2: MNHEY and SMNVEV (reference sequence). CDR3 amino acids: CASRQSGAHSYEQYF. The CDR3 DNA is TGTGCCAGCAGACAAAGCGGGGCCCACTCCTACGAGCAGTACTTC.

V usage is TRBV28 and J usage is TRBJ2-3, with unresolved D. Deletions cut 5 bases from V and 3 bases from J, with 15 bases between. Germline values: CDR1 MDHEN, CDR2 SYDVKM. This CDR3 is 15 amino acids long. The CDR3 DNA is TGTGCCAGCAGTCCCGGGTCGTTACGAACAGATACGCAGTATTTT. Protein product: CASSPGSLRTDTQYF. Full variable domain (remainder filled in from reference TRBV28 and TRBJ2-3): DVKVTQSSRYLVKRTGEKVFLECVQDMDHENMFWYRQDPGLGLRLIYFSYDVKMKEKGDIPEGYSVSREKKERFSLILESASTNQTSMYLCASSPGSLRTDTQYFGPGTRLTVL.

The chain joins TRBV27 to TRBJ1-2; D is possibly TRBD1 (5 bases). V was shortened by 2 bases and J by 4 bases, with 11 bases between the two germline ends. The CDR3 spans 14 residues. Germline loops: CDR1 MNHEY, CDR2 SMNVEV (reference sequence). The CDR3 DNA sequence: TGTGCCAGCAGTTTAGACAGCCAGATCTATGGCTACACCTTC. This encodes CASSLDSQIYGYTF.

J is TRBJ2-7 and V is TRBV5-4; TRBD1 might be the D (5 bases). Germline CDR1 is SGHNT and CDR2 is YYREEE (reference sequence). The V end lost 4 bases, the J end lost 3 bases, and 23 bases lay between the germline ends. This CDR3 has 17 residues. CDR3 sequence (DNA): TGTGCCAGCAGCCCGGGCCATTGGGGCAGGATGAACTACGAGCAGTACTTC. Protein: CASSPGHWGRMNYEQYF.

This chain connects TRBV6-5 to TRBJ2-1; the D gene is possibly TRBD2 (7 bases). CDR1 is MNHEY, CDR2 SVGAGI, per germline. V was cut by 8 bases and J by 7 bases, with 18 bases left in between. The CDR3 consists of 14 residues. Here the CDR3 DNA reads TGTGCCAGCGGGGGGGGCTCGAGGCGGAATGAGCAGTTCTTC. It encodes CASGGGSRRNEQFF.

Concerning this clone: The same CDR3 is also encoded by other DNA sequences in this sample. This sequence joins TRBV4-1 and TRBJ2-7; 9 bases align to TRBD2. The trim removed 4 bases at V and 2 bases at J, leaving 6 bases unmatched. Germline lookup yields CDR1 MGHRA and CDR2 YSYEKL. CDR3 length equals 15 residues. CDR3 protein: CASSPIAGATYEQYF. CDR3 nucleotide sequence: TGCGCCAGCAGCCCGATAGCGGGAGCGACCTACGAGCAGTACTTC.

The V gene is TRBV27, the J gene TRBJ2-7; D is perhaps TRBD1 (6 bases). This CDR3 comprises 15 residues. Germline CDR1 and CDR2: MNHEY and SMNVEV (reference sequence). V was clipped by 4 bases and J by 2 bases, with 15 bases between them. The CDR3 here is CASSSDRYGTYEQYF. CDR3 DNA sequence: TGTGCCAGCAGTTCCGACAGGTATGGGACCTACGAGCAGTACTTC.

This chain links TRBV7-2 with TRBJ2-7; the D gene is possibly TRBD2 (5 bases). This CDR3 has 13 amino acids. Germline-derived CDR1 and CDR2 are SGHTA and FQGNSA. The V and J ends lost 6 bases and 7 bases respectively, with 16 bases between them. CDR3 residues: CASRSGGLHEQYF. The CDR3 nucleotides are TGTGCCAGCAGATCCGGCGGGTTGCATGAGCAGTACTTC.

The chain employs TRBV6-1 and TRBJ2-1; D may be TRBD2 (6 bases). V was shortened by 9 bases and J by 2 bases, with 11 bases between the two germline ends. There are 13 residues in the CDR3. Germline lookup yields CDR1 MNHNS and CDR2 SASEGT. The CDR3 DNA reads as TGTGCCAGTGGGGGGATGCCCTACAATGAGCAGTTCTTC. Translating gives CASGGMPYNEQFF.

CDR3 protein: CASSQVGLAGDYEQYF. CDR3 in DNA: TGTGCCAGCAGCCAAGTTGGACTAGCGGGAGACTACGAGCAGTACTTC. The chain joins TRBV4-2 to TRBJ2-7; the match to TRBD2 covers 13 bases. Trimming at V came to 1 base and at J to 3 bases, leaving 3 bases not matched to a gene. The germline V gene has CDR1 LGHNA and CDR2 YNFKEQ. The CDR3 covers 16 residues.

V and J are TRBV27 and TRBJ1-4; 8 nucleotides align to TRBD1. This CDR3 comprises 15 residues. The V gene end was trimmed by 10 bases and the J gene end by 3 bases; junction bases not matched to a gene: 10. The germline CDR1 and CDR2 sequences are MNHEY and SMNVEV (reference sequence). The CDR3 is CATCGTGSSNEKLFF. The CDR3 DNA follows: TGTGCCACTTGTGGGACAGGTTCCTCTAATGAAAAACTGTTTTTT.

This chain uses TRBV16 with TRBJ2-3; maybe TRBD2 (7 bases). Per the germline V gene, CDR1 is KGHSY and CDR2 is FQNENV. The CDR3 contains 16 residues. Trimming cost V 0 bases and J 2 bases, with 12 bases left between them. DNA of the CDR3: TGTGCCAGCAGCCAATCACGCGGGGGCAACACAGATACGCAGTATTTT. Amino acid sequence: CASSQSRGGNTDTQYF.

The genes are TRBV28 and TRBJ2-4, with D perhaps TRBD2 (5 bases). The length of the CDR3 is 15 residues. The germline V and J ends were trimmed by 5 bases and 9 bases, with 20 bases remaining between them. CDR1 is MDHEN, CDR2 SYDVKM, per germline. This chain's CDR3 is CASSQSHSGKVIQYF. DNA of the CDR3: TGTGCCAGCAGTCAGTCCCATTCGGGAAAGGTCATTCAGTACTTC.

The chain carries TRBV5-6 and TRBJ2-7; 11 nucleotides agree with TRBD1. Germline lookup yields CDR1 SGHDT and CDR2 YYEEEE. Trimming at V came to 5 bases and at J to 1 base, leaving 5 bases not matched to a gene. This CDR3 region has 15 residues. The CDR3 bases are TGTGCCAGCAGTCGGGACAGGGGGTTTTCCTACGAGCAGTACTTC. Translation gives CASSRDRGFSYEQYF.

This rearrangement joins TRBV7-2 to TRBJ2-2, with 10 positions matching TRBD2. The germline V gene has CDR1 SGHTA and CDR2 FQGNSA. This CDR3 is 17 amino acids long. The junction had 12 bases not matched to a gene; V was cut back by 6 bases and J by 5 bases. CDR3 amino acids: CASSDRWASGSTGELFF. The CDR3 nucleotides are TGTGCCAGCAGTGACCGCTGGGCTAGCGGGAGTACCGGGGAGCTGTTTTTT.